This TCR beta chain was identified in a study of control samples from healthy donors and cancer patients. This clone is a singleton in its sample. Profiling relied on immunoSEQ multiplex PCR, and the TCRdb table lists in-frame clones only, not all of them. The repertoire holds more than 95,000 clones, about 88% seen once, with around 1.8% in the top ten. This clonotype was sampled from a man aged 18 to 30 in good health. Sequenced input: blood.

Written as DNA, the CDR3 is TGTGCCAGCAGCGTAGCCTTGGGAGGTGAAAAACTGTTTTTT. This sequence encodes CASSVALGGEKLFF. The chain carries TRBV9 and TRBJ1-4; D is undetermined. The germline V gene has CDR1 SGDLS and CDR2 YYNGEE. This CDR3 contains 14 residues. V lost 0 bases and J lost 7, with 10 bases in between.